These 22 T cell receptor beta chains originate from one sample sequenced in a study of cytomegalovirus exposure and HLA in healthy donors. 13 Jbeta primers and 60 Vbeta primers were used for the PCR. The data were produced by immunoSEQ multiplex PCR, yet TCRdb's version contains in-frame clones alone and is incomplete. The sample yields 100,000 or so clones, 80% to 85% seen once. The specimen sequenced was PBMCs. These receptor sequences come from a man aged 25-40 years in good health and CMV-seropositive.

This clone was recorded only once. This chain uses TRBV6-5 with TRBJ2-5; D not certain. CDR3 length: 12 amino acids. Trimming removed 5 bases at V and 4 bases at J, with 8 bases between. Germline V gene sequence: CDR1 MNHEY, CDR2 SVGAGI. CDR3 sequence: CASSENLETQYF. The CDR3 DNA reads TGTGCCAGCAGTGAGAATTTAGAGACCCAGTACTTC.

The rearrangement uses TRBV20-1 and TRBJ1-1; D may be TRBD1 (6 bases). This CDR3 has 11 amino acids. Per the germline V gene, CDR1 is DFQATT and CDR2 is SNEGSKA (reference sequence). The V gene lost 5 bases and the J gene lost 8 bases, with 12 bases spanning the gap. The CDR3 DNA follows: TGCAGTGCTTGTCAGGGGCTCGAAGCTTTCTTT. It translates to CSACQGLEAFF.

This CDR3 is CASSLDPGMNTEAFF. The CDR3 DNA follows: TGCGCCAGCAGCTTGGACCCGGGGATGAACACTGAAGCTTTCTTT. V and J are TRBV5-1 and TRBJ1-1, with no clear D. The CDR3 extends over 15 amino acids. The V end lost 0 bases, the J end lost 0 bases, and 9 bases lay between the germline ends. Germline assignment: CDR1 SGHRS and CDR2 YFSETQ.

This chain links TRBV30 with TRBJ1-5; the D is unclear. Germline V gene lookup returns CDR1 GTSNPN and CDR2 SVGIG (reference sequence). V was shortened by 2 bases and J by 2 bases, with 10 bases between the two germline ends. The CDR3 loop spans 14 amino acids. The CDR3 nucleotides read TGTGCCTGGAGTCCGGGGATGGGCAATCAGCCCCAGCATTTT. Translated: CAWSPGMGNQPQHF.

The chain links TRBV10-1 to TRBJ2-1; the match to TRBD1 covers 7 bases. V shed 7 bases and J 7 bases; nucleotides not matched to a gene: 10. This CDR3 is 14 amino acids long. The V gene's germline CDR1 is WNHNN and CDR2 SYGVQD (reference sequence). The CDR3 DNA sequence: TGCGCCAGCACCGGGACAGACCCCCCTAATGAGCAGTTCTTC. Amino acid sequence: CASTGTDPPNEQFF.

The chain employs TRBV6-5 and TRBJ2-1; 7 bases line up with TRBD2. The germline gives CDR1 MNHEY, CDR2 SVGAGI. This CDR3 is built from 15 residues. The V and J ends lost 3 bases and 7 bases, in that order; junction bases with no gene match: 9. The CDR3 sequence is CASSYRSGDWNEQFF. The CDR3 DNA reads TGTGCCAGCAGTTATAGGAGCGGGGATTGGAATGAGCAGTTCTTC.

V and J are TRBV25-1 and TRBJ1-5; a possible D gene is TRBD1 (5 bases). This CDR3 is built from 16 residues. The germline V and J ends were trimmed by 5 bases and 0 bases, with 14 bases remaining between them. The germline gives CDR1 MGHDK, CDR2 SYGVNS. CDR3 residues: CASSSKGGASNQPQHF. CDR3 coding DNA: TGTGCCAGCAGTTCCAAGGGAGGGGCTAGCAATCAGCCCCAGCATTTT.

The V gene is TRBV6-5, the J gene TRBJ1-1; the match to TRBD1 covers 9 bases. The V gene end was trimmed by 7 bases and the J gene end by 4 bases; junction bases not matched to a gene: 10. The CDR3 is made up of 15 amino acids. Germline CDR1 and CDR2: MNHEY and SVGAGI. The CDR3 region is CASIGRDRAGTEAFF. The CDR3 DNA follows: TGTGCCAGCATCGGGAGGGACAGGGCGGGCACTGAAGCTTTCTTT.

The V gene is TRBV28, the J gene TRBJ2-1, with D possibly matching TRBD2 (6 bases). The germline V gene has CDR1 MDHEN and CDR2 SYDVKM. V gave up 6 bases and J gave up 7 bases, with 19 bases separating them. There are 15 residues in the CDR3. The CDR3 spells CASSERAPSRNEQFF. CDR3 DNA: TGTGCCAGCAGCGAGCGGGCGCCCTCAAGGAATGAGCAGTTCTTC.

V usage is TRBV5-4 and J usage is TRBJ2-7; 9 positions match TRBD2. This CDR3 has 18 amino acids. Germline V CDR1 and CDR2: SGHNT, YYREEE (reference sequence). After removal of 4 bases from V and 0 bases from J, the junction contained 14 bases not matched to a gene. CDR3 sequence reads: CASSPQAPSGVSSYEQYF. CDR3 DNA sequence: TGTGCCAGCAGCCCACAGGCCCCTAGCGGGGTGAGCTCCTACGAGCAGTACTTC.

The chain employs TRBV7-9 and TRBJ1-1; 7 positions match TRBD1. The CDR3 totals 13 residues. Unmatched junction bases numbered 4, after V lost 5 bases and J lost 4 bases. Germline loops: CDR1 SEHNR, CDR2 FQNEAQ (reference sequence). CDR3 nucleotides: TGTGCCAGCAGCCCGACAGGGTTCACTGAAGCTTTCTTT. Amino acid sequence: CASSPTGFTEAFF.

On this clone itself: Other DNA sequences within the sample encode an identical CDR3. The CDR3 region is CASSPQGASYEQYF. The CDR3 bases are TGTGCCAGCTCACCACAGGGAGCCTCCTACGAGCAGTACTTC. The rearrangement links TRBV18 to TRBJ2-7; D might be TRBD2 (5 bases). The CDR3 has 14 residues. CDR1 and CDR2 (germline): KGHSH, LQKENI. The germline V and J ends were trimmed by 1 base and 0 bases, with 7 bases remaining between them.

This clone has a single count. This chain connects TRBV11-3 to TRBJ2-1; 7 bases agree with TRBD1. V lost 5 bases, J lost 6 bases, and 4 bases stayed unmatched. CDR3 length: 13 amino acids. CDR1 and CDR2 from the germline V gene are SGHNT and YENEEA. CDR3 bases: TGTGCCAGCAGCGACAGGGCAATCAATGAGCAGTTCTTC. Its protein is CASSDRAINEQFF. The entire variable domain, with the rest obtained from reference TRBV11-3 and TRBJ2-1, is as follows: EAGVVQSPRYKIIEKKQPVAFWCNPISGHNTLYWYLQNLGQGPELLIRYENEEAVDDSQLPKDRFSAERLKGVDSTLKIQPAELGDSAVYLCASSDRAINEQFFGPGTRLTVL.

The CDR3 sequence: CASSLAVSGGETQYF. CDR3 DNA: TGCGCCAGCAGCTTGGCCGTTAGCGGGGGGGAGACCCAGTACTTC. The chain combines TRBV5-1 with TRBJ2-5, with 10 bases matching TRBD2. Germline lookup yields CDR1 SGHRS and CDR2 YFSETQ. Trimming at V came to 0 bases and at J to 5 bases, leaving 4 bases not matched to a gene. This CDR3 is built from 15 residues.

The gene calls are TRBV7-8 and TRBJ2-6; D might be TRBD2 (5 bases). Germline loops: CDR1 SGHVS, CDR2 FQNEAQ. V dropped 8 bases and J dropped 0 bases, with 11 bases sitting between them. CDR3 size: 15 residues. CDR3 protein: CASAMGSSGANVLTF. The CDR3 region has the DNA TGTGCCAGCGCAATGGGGAGCTCTGGGGCCAACGTCCTGACTTTC.

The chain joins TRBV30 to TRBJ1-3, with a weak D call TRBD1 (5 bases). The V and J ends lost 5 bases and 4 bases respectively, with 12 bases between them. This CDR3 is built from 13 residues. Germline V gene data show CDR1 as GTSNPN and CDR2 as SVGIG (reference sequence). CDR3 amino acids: CAWAGVLGNTIYF. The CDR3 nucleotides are TGTGCCTGGGCGGGGGTACTCGGAAACACCATATATTTT.

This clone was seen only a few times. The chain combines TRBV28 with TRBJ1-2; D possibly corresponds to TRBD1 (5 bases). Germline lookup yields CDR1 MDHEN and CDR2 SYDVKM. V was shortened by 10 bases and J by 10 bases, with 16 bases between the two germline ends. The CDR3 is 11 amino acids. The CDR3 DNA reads TGTGCCACCGCTCAGGGATGGACCTACACCTTC. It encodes CATAQGWTYTF.

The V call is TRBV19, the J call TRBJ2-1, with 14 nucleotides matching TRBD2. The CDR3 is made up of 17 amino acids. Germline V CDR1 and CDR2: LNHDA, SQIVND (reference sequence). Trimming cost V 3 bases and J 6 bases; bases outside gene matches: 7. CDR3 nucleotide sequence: TGTGCCAGTAGTATTCTCCATGGACTAGCGGGGGGCAATGAGCAGTTCTTC. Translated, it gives CASSILHGLAGGNEQFF. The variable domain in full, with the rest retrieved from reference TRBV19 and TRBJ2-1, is DGGITQSPKYLFRKEGQNVTLSCEQNLNHDAMYWYRQDPGQGLRLIYYSQIVNDFQKGDIAEGYSVSREKKESFPLTVTSAQKNPTAFYLCASSILHGLAGGNEQFFGPGTRLTVL.

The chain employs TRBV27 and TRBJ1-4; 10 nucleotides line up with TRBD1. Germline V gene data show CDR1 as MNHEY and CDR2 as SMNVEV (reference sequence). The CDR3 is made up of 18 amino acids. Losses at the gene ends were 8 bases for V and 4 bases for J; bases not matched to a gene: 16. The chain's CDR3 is CASPLRDRGRQVNEKLFF. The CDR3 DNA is TGTGCCAGCCCTCTCCGGGACAGGGGACGCCAGGTTAATGAAAAACTGTTTTTT.

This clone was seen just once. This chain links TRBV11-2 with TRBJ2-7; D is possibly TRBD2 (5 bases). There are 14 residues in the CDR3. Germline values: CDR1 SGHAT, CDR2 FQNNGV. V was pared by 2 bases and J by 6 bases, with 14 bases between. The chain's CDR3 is CASSLRRQVGEQYF. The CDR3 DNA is TGTGCCAGCAGCTTAAGGAGGCAGGTCGGCGAGCAGTACTTC.

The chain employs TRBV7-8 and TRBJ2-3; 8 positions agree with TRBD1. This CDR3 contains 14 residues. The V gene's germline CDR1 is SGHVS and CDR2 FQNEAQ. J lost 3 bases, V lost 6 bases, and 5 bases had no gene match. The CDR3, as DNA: TGTGCCAGCAGGGACAGGGCGGGGACAGATACGCAGTATTTT. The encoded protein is CASRDRAGTDTQYF.

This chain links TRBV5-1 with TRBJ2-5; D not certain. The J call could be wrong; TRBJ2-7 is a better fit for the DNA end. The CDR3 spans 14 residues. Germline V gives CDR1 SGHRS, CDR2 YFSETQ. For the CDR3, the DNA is TGCGCCAGCAGCCAGAACTGGTCCCCTAGCGAGCAGTACTTC. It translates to CASSQNWSPSEQYF.